The 23 T cell receptor beta chains presented below share a single source sample, sequenced in a study of shared T cell receptors in the human thymus (dated by TCRdb to the early 2020s). The library was built by means of the immunoSEQ multiplex PCR assay. The clones in this table, taken by TCRdb from immuneACCESS, are in-frame only. Not every clone is retained; where verified, under half of the shortfall comes from an unresolved V gene, and the cause of the rest is unknown. The sample has some 760,000 clones on record, roughly 88% of them singletons. The top ten clones comprise roughly 0.01% of the sample. These sequences were also reported in another study, on human thymus T cells.

Sequencing was done on a sample of thymocytes. These receptors came from a girl under two years old with a congenital heart defect. Donor details come from another sample of the same person, matched by shared clones.

The CDR3 protein is CASSQDGDRGRVGFYEQYF. For the CDR3, the DNA is TGTGCCAGCAGCCAAGATGGGGACAGGGGGCGCGTTGGCTTCTACGAGCAGTACTTC. This rearrangement joins TRBV14 to TRBJ2-7, with 12 bases fitting TRBD1. The germline V gene has CDR1 SGHDN and CDR2 FVKESK. J gave up 3 bases and V 0 bases, and 12 bases lay outside the gene matches. CDR3 size: 19 residues.

The chain carries TRBV19 and TRBJ2-2; D perhaps matches TRBD2 (7 bases). V was cut by 7 bases and J by 3 bases, with 18 bases left in between. The CDR3 has 16 residues. Germline V gene sequence: CDR1 LNHDA, CDR2 SQIVND (reference sequence). CDR3 region: CASTPEGGDDTGELFF. CDR3 in DNA: TGTGCCAGTACCCCCGAAGGGGGGGACGACACCGGGGAGCTGTTTTTT.

In this sample, this clone turned up a few times. V usage is TRBV7-9 and J usage is TRBJ1-2; D remains ambiguous. The V gene lost 6 bases and the J gene lost 8 bases, with 13 bases spanning the gap. The CDR3 length is 12 residues. The V gene's germline CDR1 is SEHNR and CDR2 FQNEAQ (reference sequence). The CDR3 protein is CASSPIGVGYTF. The CDR3 bases are TGTGCCAGCAGTCCCATCGGGGTCGGCTACACCTTC.

The chain links TRBV5-5 to TRBJ1-1, with 9 bases lining up with TRBD1. The CDR3 is 14 residues long. Losses at the gene ends were 6 bases for V and 7 bases for J; bases not matched to a gene: 10. Germline CDR1 reads SGHKS; CDR2 reads YYEKEE (reference sequence). The CDR3 DNA follows: TGTGCCAGCACCCTTGTACAGGGGGCAAGTGAAGCTTTCTTT. Translation: CASTLVQGASEAFF.

The CDR3 region has the DNA TGCGCCAGCAGCCAAGAAGGCCGGGTGTCCTACGAGCAGTACTTC. It yields the protein CASSQEGRVSYEQYF. The chain employs TRBV4-1 and TRBJ2-7; the D is unclear. Germline lookup yields CDR1 MGHRA and CDR2 YSYEKL. V lost 0 bases and J lost 1, with 10 bases in between. The CDR3 spans 15 residues.

The J gene is TRBJ2-3, the V gene TRBV11-2, with 8 nucleotides matching TRBD2. The CDR3 loop spans 18 amino acids. Germline lookup yields CDR1 SGHAT and CDR2 FQNNGV. The V and J ends lost 5 bases and 9 bases, in that order; junction bases with no gene match: 22. CDR3 bases: TGTGCCAGCAGCCCAAAACCCCGCGGCGGGGGGAGGTCGAACACGCAGTATTTT. It codes for CASSPKPRGGGRSNTQYF.

This sequence joins TRBV30 and TRBJ2-2; TRBD2 is a possible D gene (5 bases). V lost 5 bases, J lost 5 bases, and 27 bases lay in between. Germline CDR1 is GTSNPN and CDR2 is SVGIG (reference sequence). The CDR3 extends over 18 amino acids. Here the CDR3 reads CAWEPDGGRPKATGELFF. The CDR3 nucleotides read TGTGCCTGGGAACCTGATGGAGGTCGGCCAAAGGCGACCGGGGAGCTGTTTTTT.

The J gene is TRBJ2-5, the V gene TRBV10-3; D might be TRBD2 (6 bases). CDR3 length: 15 residues. The V gene lost 4 bases and the J gene lost 5 bases, with 17 bases spanning the gap. Germline loops: CDR1 ENHRY, CDR2 SYGVKD. CDR3: CAISGARGGEETQYF. The CDR3 DNA reads as TGTGCCATCAGTGGGGCCCGGGGCGGGGAGGAGACCCAGTACTTC.

The CDR3 protein is CASSTTGTGAPGELFF. In DNA, the CDR3 is TGTGCCAGCAGTACCACCGGGACAGGGGCGCCCGGGGAGCTGTTTTTT. The rearrangement joins TRBV6-4 to TRBJ2-2; the match to TRBD1 covers 10 bases. This CDR3 spans 16 amino acids. V shed 5 bases and J 6 bases; nucleotides not matched to a gene: 9. Germline V gives CDR1 MRHNA, CDR2 SNTAGT.

The chain combines TRBV5-8 with TRBJ2-7; 7 bases are shared with TRBD1. CDR1 is SGHTS, CDR2 YDEGEE, per germline. With 6 bases clipped from V and 0 bases from J, the junction kept 6 bases outside the gene matches. CDR3 length equals 14 residues. This CDR3 is CASTDRDSSYEQYF. DNA of the CDR3: TGTGCCAGCACCGACCGGGACAGCTCCTACGAGCAGTACTTC.

The chain uses TRBV6-1 and TRBJ2-5; D gene unclear. This CDR3 is 11 amino acids long. Trimming left V 5 bases short and J 4 bases short, with 5 bases between. Germline lookup yields CDR1 MNHNS and CDR2 SASEGT. The CDR3 protein is CASSKRETQYF. CDR3 DNA sequence: TGTGCCAGCAGTAAGAGAGAGACCCAGTACTTC.

This clone was picked up a small number of times. Other DNA sequences within the sample encode an identical CDR3. The rearrangement links TRBV29-1 to TRBJ1-1; D gene ambiguous. The CDR3 is 14 residues long. The germline V and J ends were trimmed by 5 bases and 6 bases, with 19 bases remaining between them. Germline loops: CDR1 SQVTM, CDR2 ANQGSEA. The CDR3 region has the DNA TGCAGCGTTCCTTATGGAGCGTATCCCTCTGAAGCTTTCTTT. This gives the protein CSVPYGAYPSEAFF. Full variable domain (missing parts from reference TRBV29-1 and TRBJ1-1): SAVISQKPSRDICQRGTSLTIQCQVDSQVTMMFWYRQQPGQSLTLIATANQGSEATYESGFVIDKFPISRPNLTFSTLTVSNMSPEDSSIYLCSVPYGAYPSEAFFGQGTRLTVV.

The rearrangement joins TRBV5-8 to TRBJ2-7, with 10 bases aligning to TRBD1. The germline CDR1 and CDR2 sequences are SGHTS and YDEGEE. V shed 5 bases and J 3 bases; nucleotides not matched to a gene: 11. This CDR3 has 16 amino acids. The CDR3 loop is CASRRDRGRTVYEQYF. CDR3 nucleotide sequence: TGTGCCAGCAGACGGGACAGGGGCCGAACCGTCTACGAGCAGTACTTC.

This rearrangement joins TRBV30 to TRBJ2-7, with TRBD1 matching over 9 bases. Trimming cost V 3 bases and J 0 bases; bases outside gene matches: 6. Germline-derived CDR1 and CDR2 are GTSNPN and SVGIG (reference sequence). This CDR3 has 15 amino acids. The DNA of the CDR3 is TGTGCCTGGAGGCGGACAGGGGTTAGCTCCTACGAGCAGTACTTC. This gives the protein CAWRRTGVSSYEQYF. Complete variable domain (other parts from reference TRBV30 and TRBJ2-7): SQTIHQWPATLVQPVGSPLSLECTVEGTSNPNLYWYRQAAGRGLQLLFYSVGIGQISSEVPQNLSASRPQDRQFILSSKKLLLSDSGFYLCAWRRTGVSSYEQYFGPGTRLTVT.

The chain is built from TRBV27 and TRBJ2-5; maybe TRBD1 (5 bases). This CDR3 has 16 amino acids. In germline, CDR1 is MNHEY, CDR2 SMNVEV (reference sequence). Between the trimmed V and J ends, which lost 4 bases and 1 base, there was a span of 16 bases. CDR3 in amino acids: CASSSRWGILQETQYF. The CDR3 region has the DNA TGTGCCAGCAGTTCGAGATGGGGCATACTCCAAGAGACCCAGTACTTC.

This rearrangement joins TRBV5-1 to TRBJ2-2; D remains ambiguous. The ends were cut back, 2 bases at V and 1 base at J, with 9 bases in the middle. The CDR3 has 15 residues. Germline V CDR1 and CDR2: SGHRS, YFSETQ. This CDR3 reads CASSFRPGNTGELFF. The CDR3 region has the DNA TGCGCCAGCAGCTTTCGCCCGGGGAACACCGGGGAGCTGTTTTTT.

The chain carries TRBV9 and TRBJ2-2, with 12 bases fitting TRBD2. Trimming at V came to 3 bases and at J to 0 bases, leaving 15 bases not matched to a gene. Per germline, CDR1 SGDLS and CDR2 YYNGEE. The CDR3 is made up of 21 amino acids. The CDR3 DNA reads as TGTGCCAGCAGCGGGGTCAGGCTAGCGGGGGGGCTTGGGACGAACACCGGGGAGCTGTTTTTT. Encoded protein: CASSGVRLAGGLGTNTGELFF.

In its sample, this clone was seen a few times. The rearrangement links TRBV6-4 to TRBJ2-2; 8 nucleotides line up with TRBD2. Germline CDR1 reads MRHNA; CDR2 reads SNTAGT. This CDR3 contains 16 residues. V was pared by 6 bases and J by 6 bases, with 12 bases of the junction left unmatched. The CDR3 reads CASRDLPGLDAGELFF. The DNA of the CDR3 is TGTGCCAGCAGAGACCTACCGGGACTAGACGCCGGGGAGCTGTTTTTT.

The rearrangement uses TRBV10-2 and TRBJ2-7; 10 bases align to TRBD1. The CDR3 covers 12 residues. The trim removed 7 bases at V and 6 bases at J, leaving 3 bases unmatched. CDR1 WSHSY and CDR2 SAAADI come from the germline V gene. CDR3 sequence: CASTGTGVEQYF. The CDR3 bases are TGCGCCAGCACCGGGACAGGGGTCGAGCAGTACTTC.

This clone appeared a single time. The chain joins TRBV29-1 to TRBJ1-4; 9 nucleotides agree with TRBD1. CDR1 SQVTM and CDR2 ANQGSEA come from the germline V gene. CDR3 length equals 17 residues. The V and J ends lost 1 base and 6 bases, in that order; junction bases with no gene match: 12. CDR3 sequence: CSVEGVPGQGGDEKLFF. The CDR3 DNA reads as TGCAGCGTTGAAGGGGTTCCGGGACAGGGTGGAGATGAAAAACTGTTTTTT. The full variable domain, rest sourced from reference TRBV29-1 and TRBJ1-4, is SAVISQKPSRDICQRGTSLTIQCQVDSQVTMMFWYRQQPGQSLTLIATANQGSEATYESGFVIDKFPISRPNLTFSTLTVSNMSPEDSSIYLCSVEGVPGQGGDEKLFFGSGTQLSVL.

The rearrangement joins TRBV5-8 to TRBJ2-2; possible D gene TRBD1, 5 bases. V shed 0 bases and J shed 0 bases, with 15 bases lying between them. Germline V gene data show CDR1 as SGHTS and CDR2 as YDEGEE. The CDR3 is 18 residues long. The CDR3 here is CASSLGHRIPANTGELFF. DNA for the CDR3: TGTGCCAGCAGCTTGGGGCACAGGATTCCCGCGAACACCGGGGAGCTGTTTTTT.

The chain employs TRBV5-1 and TRBJ2-7, with TRBD2 matching 8 bases. Trimming at V came to 3 bases and at J to 0 bases, leaving 8 bases not matched to a gene. The CDR3 has 16 residues. The V gene's germline CDR1 is SGHRS and CDR2 YFSETQ. CDR3 in DNA: TGCGCCAGCAGCTGGGGGACTAGTCTGAGCTCCTACGAGCAGTACTTC. This sequence encodes CASSWGTSLSSYEQYF.

The V and J genes are TRBV10-3 and TRBJ2-2; 7 bases map to TRBD1. The germline CDR1 and CDR2 sequences are ENHRY and SYGVKD. The CDR3 totals 16 residues. V shed 4 bases and J 7 bases; nucleotides not matched to a gene: 12. CDR3 sequence (DNA): TGTGCCATCAGTGGACGAGGGGGCAGTCAGGTCGGGGAGCTGTTTTTT. It is translated as CAISGRGGSQVGELFF.